The subject of this entry is one T cell receptor (beta chain). Its antigen is still unknown. CD45RO-negative CD8 cells positively selected for CCR7 made up the naive population, which excluded terminally differentiated effector memory CD45RA+ cells. Per the germline V gene, CDR1 is SGHDT and CDR2 is YYEEEE. The CDR3 extends over 15 amino acids. The ends were cut back, 0 bases at V and 6 bases at J, with 10 bases in the middle. This sample was included in a study of shared clonotypes between healthy human individuals. About the research overall: A few men and a couple of women, aged 18 to 49, were donors. CD4 naive cells filled three plates per donor, CD4 memory three, CD8 naive two and CD8 memory one.

The study, taken as a whole, reports: All-four-donor shared clonotypes had higher generation probabilities than non-shared clonotypes did. Naive CD4 clonotype sharing across several donors was roughly 5%.

Sequenced by immunoSEQ multiplex PCR; TCRdb stores in-frame clones only, minus some. The sample holds some 600,000 clones, about 96% seen once. The V call is TRBV5-6, the J call TRBJ1-6; maybe TRBD1 (5 bases). The material sequenced was naive CD8+ T cells sorted from blood. The clonotype comes from a woman between 25 and 40 years old in good health. The CDR3 sequence: CASSLVRQGNSPLHF. CDR3 DNA sequence: TGTGCCAGCAGCTTGGTCAGGCAGGGTAATTCACCCCTCCACTTT.